This T cell receptor (beta chain) was sequenced in a study of T cell responses to AZD1222 COVID-19 vaccine. Study summary: Pooling covered second doses at about 4 or about 12 weeks.

Of note for this clone: The antigen is not known.

Assay used: immunoSEQ multiplex PCR; TCRdb lists only in-frame clones, some missing. The sample shows some 120,000 clones, about 90% of them seen only once. The CDR3 runs 15 residues. V was cut by 4 bases and J by 3 bases, with 15 bases left in between. In germline, CDR1 is SEHNR, CDR2 FQNEAQ (reference sequence). Study observations and caveats: After two AZD1222 doses, spike-specific TCR breadth and depth rose versus day 0. Females outnumbered males among donors, who were mostly white British; clonal diversity was possibly underestimated.

The chain is built from TRBV7-9 and TRBJ1-1; D is perhaps TRBD1 (5 bases). The TCR sequence derives from an adult in good health. Sequenced material: peripheral blood, taken on day 0 of AZD1222 vaccination. As DNA, the CDR3 is TGTGCCAGCAGCTCGAGCAGGGAGAGTCACACTGAAGCTTTCTTT. It codes for CASSSSRESHTEAFF.